What follows are 31 T cell receptor beta chains derived from one specimen sequenced in a study of technical replicates of blood from several donors (dated by TCRdb to 2016 to 2017). Receptor amplification or capture employed the immunoSEQ multiplex PCR assay. TCRdb re-hosts the immuneACCESS table, in-frame sequences only. Its copies lack some clones; in the studies checked, an unresolved V gene accounts for under half of them, and the cause for the rest is not known. In all, the sample holds around 97,000 clones, and about 95% of those were seen once. The ten largest account for approximately 0.33% of the sample. Sequenced material: T cells isolated from PBMCs. The source of these receptors is a human donor in good health.

The chain recombines TRBV6-1 with TRBJ2-3; a possible D gene is TRBD2 (6 bases). The CDR3 consists of 14 residues. The V end lost 5 bases, the J end lost 1 base, and 10 bases lay between the germline ends. Germline CDR1 and CDR2: MNHNS and SASEGT. The CDR3 here is CASSRSGGTDTQYF. In DNA form, the CDR3 reads TGTGCCAGCAGTCGCTCGGGGGGCACAGATACGCAGTATTTT.

J is TRBJ1-1 and V is TRBV6-5, with a possible D match to TRBD1 (5 bases). Germline lookup yields CDR1 MNHEY and CDR2 SVGAGI. The CDR3 has 15 residues. Trimming took off 2 bases at V and 4 bases at J, with 14 bases between the two ends. CDR3 sequence: CASSYDRRIGTEAFF. The CDR3 DNA follows: TGTGCCAGCAGTTACGACAGAAGAATAGGCACTGAAGCTTTCTTT.

The chain combines TRBV5-1 with TRBJ2-1; perhaps TRBD2 as D (7 bases). This CDR3 has 12 amino acids. Trimming stripped 2 bases from V and 9 bases from J, with 9 bases between. Germline-derived CDR1 and CDR2 are SGHRS and YFSETQ. In DNA, the CDR3 is TGCGCCAGCAGCTTTGGGGGGGCTGAGCAGTTCTTC. Translation gives CASSFGGAEQFF.

The V call is TRBV5-4, the J call TRBJ2-2; D may be TRBD1 (6 bases). Between the trimmed V and J ends, which lost 6 bases and 6 bases, there was a span of 9 bases. CDR3 size: 12 residues. Germline V lookup: CDR1 SGHNT, CDR2 YYREEE (reference sequence). In nucleotides, the CDR3 is TGTGCCAGCACAGGGGCAGCCGGGGAGCTGTTTTTT. Translated: CASTGAAGELFF.

The V call is TRBV27, the J call TRBJ1-3; D perhaps matches TRBD1 (5 bases). The germline V gene encodes CDR1 MNHEY and CDR2 SMNVEV (reference sequence). V lost 1 base and J lost 2, with 12 bases in between. This CDR3 has 16 residues. The CDR3 region has the DNA TGTGCCAGCAGTTTATGGGGGGAGGGTCCTGGAAACACCATATATTTT. It encodes CASSLWGEGPGNTIYF.

This chain joins TRBV6-6 and TRBJ1-1; no firm D call. V dropped 6 bases and J dropped 5 bases, with 13 bases sitting between them. This CDR3 has 13 amino acids. Germline assignment: CDR1 MNHNY and CDR2 SVGAGI (reference sequence). The CDR3 is CASRERRETEAFF. CDR3 bases: TGTGCCAGCAGGGAAAGACGGGAAACTGAAGCTTTCTTT.

V is TRBV11-2 and J is TRBJ2-7, with D unclear. Deletions cut 2 bases from V and 2 bases from J, with 10 bases between. The CDR3 covers 14 residues. Germline assignment: CDR1 SGHAT and CDR2 FQNNGV. CDR3 sequence reads: CASSLLIAPYEQYF. The CDR3 region has the DNA TGTGCCAGCAGCTTACTAATCGCGCCCTACGAGCAGTACTTC.

The chain combines TRBV7-9 with TRBJ2-7; TRBD1 aligns across 9 bases. V was clipped by 7 bases and J by 0 bases; unmatched bases: 7. The CDR3 is made up of 15 amino acids. CDR1 SEHNR and CDR2 FQNEAQ come from the germline V gene (reference sequence). The CDR3 sequence is CASIQVDRGSYEQYF. The DNA for the CDR3 is TGTGCCAGCATCCAAGTGGACAGGGGCTCCTACGAGCAGTACTTC.

The table lists this clone with a count of one. The rearrangement links TRBV27 to TRBJ2-1; maybe TRBD2 (5 bases). This CDR3 contains 15 residues. Per the germline V gene, CDR1 is MNHEY and CDR2 is SMNVEV (reference sequence). V lost 0 bases and J lost 5, with 11 bases in between. The CDR3 bases are TGTGCCAGCAGTTTATCCCCTGGACTCCACAATGAGCAGTTCTTC. Translating gives CASSLSPGLHNEQFF.

This chain uses TRBV6-1 with TRBJ2-5; 8 nucleotides match TRBD1. Germline V gene data show CDR1 as MNHNS and CDR2 as SASEGT. The CDR3 covers 14 residues. Trimming removed 10 bases from V and 5 bases from J; junction bases left unmatched: 12. The CDR3 spells CATAGGPGRETQYF. The CDR3 DNA sequence: TGTGCCACAGCAGGGGGCCCCGGGCGGGAGACCCAGTACTTC.

This clone has only one observation. V usage is TRBV7-2 and J usage is TRBJ2-5, with 10 bases aligning to TRBD2. Germline V gene lookup returns CDR1 SGHTA and CDR2 FQGNSA. The V and J ends lost 2 bases and 5 bases, in that order; junction bases with no gene match: 8. The CDR3 is 16 amino acids. The CDR3 reads CASSLQALAGVETQYF. CDR3 in DNA: TGTGCCAGCAGCTTACAGGCTCTAGCGGGAGTGGAGACCCAGTACTTC.

V is TRBV5-1 and J is TRBJ2-2; 11 nucleotides align to TRBD2. Germline V gene data show CDR1 as SGHRS and CDR2 as YFSETQ. V shed 4 bases, J shed 4 bases, and the junction held 6 bases outside the gene matches. This CDR3 is built from 16 residues. This CDR3 reads CASSLLAGAFTGELFF. The CDR3 nucleotides read TGCGCCAGCAGCCTACTAGCGGGAGCCTTCACCGGGGAGCTGTTTTTT.

The chain carries TRBV7-6 and TRBJ2-1; 8 bases are shared with TRBD1. Germline trimming cut 4 bases from V and 0 bases from J; bases unmatched to any gene: 5. In germline, CDR1 is SGHVS, CDR2 FNYEAQ. The CDR3 has 16 amino acids. The CDR3 DNA follows: TGTGCCAGCAGCTCCTGGACAGGGAGCTCCTACAATGAGCAGTTCTTC. It specifies CASSSWTGSSYNEQFF.

This chain uses TRBV6-1 with TRBJ1-1; the D is unclear. The germline V gene has CDR1 MNHNS and CDR2 SASEGT. The CDR3 is made up of 12 amino acids. V lost 5 bases, J lost 6 bases, and 10 bases lay in between. The CDR3 reads CASSPVIPEAFF. The CDR3 DNA reads as TGTGCCAGCAGTCCGGTAATCCCTGAAGCTTTCTTT.

The V call is TRBV7-6, the J call TRBJ1-4; no clear D. The V gene lost 1 base and the J gene lost 5 bases, with 8 bases spanning the gap. The CDR3 is made up of 14 amino acids. Germline assignment: CDR1 SGHVS and CDR2 FNYEAQ. The CDR3 region is CASSLGGGNEKLFF. The CDR3 nucleotides are TGTGCCAGCAGCTTAGGAGGTGGGAATGAAAAACTGTTTTTT.

The chain is built from TRBV5-1 and TRBJ2-6, with D possibly TRBD1 on 6 matching bases. Trimming shortened V by 4 bases and J by 1 base, and 15 bases separated the two germline ends. Per germline, CDR1 SGHRS and CDR2 YFSETQ. The CDR3 totals 17 residues. The DNA of the CDR3 is TGCGCCAGCAGCCGGGACACCTCTTTGTCTGGGGCCAACGTCCTGACTTTC. Protein sequence: CASSRDTSLSGANVLTF.

V usage is TRBV9 and J usage is TRBJ2-1, with TRBD2 as a possible D gene (6 bases). V was cut by 3 bases and J by 5 bases, with 12 bases left in between. The germline CDR1 and CDR2 sequences are SGDLS and YYNGEE. This CDR3 is 14 amino acids long. The DNA of the CDR3 is TGTGCCAGCAGCGAGCGTAGCGGAAACAATGAGCAGTTCTTC. Translation gives CASSERSGNNEQFF. The whole variable domain, remainder taken from reference TRBV9 and TRBJ2-1, is DSGVTQTPKHLITATGQRVTLRCSPRSGDLSVYWYQQSLDQGLQFLIQYYNGEERAKGNILERFSAQQFPDLHSELNLSSLELGDSALYFCASSERSGNNEQFFGPGTRLTVL.

The chain is built from TRBV9 and TRBJ1-2; D call uncertain. CDR1 is SGDLS and CDR2 is YYNGEE in the germline V gene. This CDR3 is built from 16 residues. Trimming cost V 0 bases and J 3 bases, with 15 bases left between them. Here the CDR3 DNA reads TGTGCCAGCAGCGTAGATGTTCAGGAGGAGGACTATGGCTACACCTTC. Protein product: CASSVDVQEEDYGYTF.

The rearrangement uses TRBV4-2 and TRBJ2-7; 7 bases are a match to TRBD2. The CDR3 loop spans 14 amino acids. The germline V gene has CDR1 LGHNA and CDR2 YNFKEQ. With 2 bases clipped from V and 2 bases from J, the junction kept 3 bases outside the gene matches. CDR3 nucleotides: TGTGCCAGCAGCCAAAGGGAGGGGACCTACGAGCAGTACTTC. It codes for CASSQREGTYEQYF.

The chain is built from TRBV4-1 and TRBJ2-2, with 8 bases identical to TRBD1. Germline-derived CDR1 and CDR2 are MGHRA and YSYEKL. The CDR3 has 15 residues. V lost 4 bases and J lost 2; bases outside the gene matches: 3. CDR3 region: CASSPGQGNTGELFF. CDR3 bases: TGCGCCAGCAGCCCTGGACAGGGTAACACCGGGGAGCTGTTTTTT.

The CDR3 bases are TGTGCCGCTAGCGGGAGTGCGTACAATGAGCAGTTCTTC. Translated: CAASGSAYNEQFF. The chain combines TRBV27 with TRBJ2-1, with TRBD2 matching 10 bases. Per the germline V gene, CDR1 is MNHEY and CDR2 is SMNVEV (reference sequence). The V segment lost 11 bases and the J segment 4 bases; nucleotides outside the gene matches: 5. The CDR3 is 13 residues long.

The chain combines TRBV5-1 with TRBJ1-2, with TRBD1 matching over 8 bases. The CDR3 covers 14 residues. Germline V gene lookup returns CDR1 SGHRS and CDR2 YFSETQ. Losses at the gene ends were 9 bases for V and 2 bases for J; bases not matched to a gene: 9. In DNA, the CDR3 is TGCGCCACACCACCCAGGGGGCGAAACTATGGCTACACCTTC. It is translated as CATPPRGRNYGYTF. Together with reference TRBV5-1 and TRBJ1-2, the CDR3 gives the full variable domain: KAGVTQTPRYLIKTRGQQVTLSCSPISGHRSVSWYQQTPGQGLQFLFEYFSETQRNKGNFPGRFSGRQFSNSRSEMNVSTLELGDSALYLCATPPRGRNYGYTFGSGTRLTVV.

V gene TRBV5-1 combines with J gene TRBJ2-3; TRBD1 aligns across 9 bases. Germline CDR1 and CDR2: SGHRS and YFSETQ. CDR3 length: 14 amino acids. The ends lost 4 bases at V and 2 bases at J; junction bases unmatched: 2. CDR3 in amino acids: CASSGDRDTDTQYF. The CDR3 DNA is TGCGCCAGCAGCGGGGACAGGGACACAGATACGCAGTATTTT.

This chain links TRBV6-6 with TRBJ2-3; D might be TRBD2 (6 bases). Trimming left V 2 bases short and J 2 bases short, with 11 bases between. This CDR3 has 15 amino acids. Germline assignment: CDR1 MNHNY and CDR2 SVGAGI (reference sequence). The CDR3 region is CASSYTSRDTDTQYF. The CDR3 nucleotides read TGTGCCAGCAGTTACACTAGCAGAGACACAGATACGCAGTATTTT.

The gene calls are TRBV6-5 and TRBJ2-7; 7 nucleotides line up with TRBD2. V was pared by 2 bases and J by 3 bases, with 7 bases of the junction left unmatched. Looked up from germline, CDR1 is MNHEY and CDR2 is SVGAGI. The CDR3 runs 15 residues. CDR3 DNA: TGTGCCAGCAGTTACCGGGAGGACGGAGGCTACGAGCAGTACTTC. It yields the protein CASSYREDGGYEQYF.

The chain links TRBV5-1 to TRBJ2-3, with 10 nucleotides matching TRBD2. J gave up 1 base and V 4 bases, and 6 bases lay outside the gene matches. Germline loops: CDR1 SGHRS, CDR2 YFSETQ. The CDR3 is made up of 16 amino acids. CDR3 coding DNA: TGCGCCAGCAGCGAGACCGGGACTAGCGGCACAGATACGCAGTATTTT. Translated, it gives CASSETGTSGTDTQYF.

This clone was picked up one time. The rearrangement uses TRBV5-6 and TRBJ2-1, with D perhaps TRBD2 (5 bases). Trimming shortened V by 5 bases and J by 3 bases, and 12 bases separated the two germline ends. The CDR3 spans 14 residues. CDR1 is SGHDT, CDR2 YYEEEE, per germline. The CDR3 coding sequence is TGTGCCAGCAGTTTCGGACTTCTCTACAATGAGCAGTTCTTC. As protein: CASSFGLLYNEQFF.

The chain carries TRBV4-1 and TRBJ2-6; TRBD1 matches at 7 bases. V lost 3 bases, J lost 0 bases, and 11 bases stayed unmatched. Germline V gene lookup returns CDR1 MGHRA and CDR2 YSYEKL. CDR3 length equals 19 residues. This chain's CDR3 is CASSHDNDRASSGANVLTF. CDR3 sequence (DNA): TGCGCCAGCAGCCACGATAATGACAGGGCTAGCTCTGGGGCCAACGTCCTGACTTTC.

The chain is built from TRBV19 and TRBJ2-1; TRBD2 is a possible D gene (6 bases). This CDR3 comprises 14 residues. V shed 2 bases and J shed 8 bases, with 13 bases lying between them. The V gene's germline CDR1 is LNHDA and CDR2 SQIVND (reference sequence). CDR3 in DNA: TGTGCCAGTAGTATACACGGGAGTAGGGATGAGCAGTTCTTC. The encoded protein is CASSIHGSRDEQFF. Supplemented by reference TRBV19 and TRBJ2-1, the full variable domain reads DGGITQSPKYLFRKEGQNVTLSCEQNLNHDAMYWYRQDPGQGLRLIYYSQIVNDFQKGDIAEGYSVSREKKESFPLTVTSAQKNPTAFYLCASSIHGSRDEQFFGPGTRLTVL.

The chain uses TRBV5-1 and TRBJ1-4; 10 positions match TRBD1. Germline V gene sequence: CDR1 SGHRS, CDR2 YFSETQ. The CDR3 is made up of 15 amino acids. V shed 0 bases and J 8 bases; nucleotides not matched to a gene: 4. This CDR3 is CASSLARDRGEKLFF. In DNA, the CDR3 is TGCGCCAGCAGCTTGGCCCGGGACAGGGGCGAAAAACTGTTTTTT.

This chain uses TRBV27 with TRBJ2-5; possibly TRBD1 for D (6 bases). This CDR3 is built from 14 residues. With 1 base removed from V and 2 bases from J, the gap between germline ends came to 8 bases. CDR1 and CDR2 from the germline V gene are MNHEY and SMNVEV (reference sequence). In DNA form, the CDR3 reads TGTGCCAGCAGTTTATGGGGGCGGCAAGAGACCCAGTACTTC. Translated: CASSLWGRQETQYF.